The subject of this entry is one T cell receptor (beta chain). The target antigen is unknown. The germline V gene has CDR1 SGHTA and CDR2 FQGNSA. Trimming took off 1 base at V and 8 bases at J, with 11 bases between the two ends. This CDR3 contains 13 residues. Clones were sequenced by immunoSEQ multiplex PCR, and TCRdb holds only the in-frame ones, with some missing. Of approximately 90,000 clones listed, roughly 86% are singletons. These data originate in a study of T cell repertoires and HLA-DP antigens. About the research overall: One stimulator alloantigen differed from self by one groove amino acid; the other by ten.

V usage is TRBV7-2 and J usage is TRBJ1-2; no firm D call. This TCR was sampled from a man over 45 in good health and CMV-seronegative. Material for sequencing was CD4+ T cells from PBMCs. The CDR3 loop reads CASSLVTLAGYTF. The CDR3 DNA sequence: TGTGCCAGCAGCTTAGTCACGCTGGCCGGCTACACCTTC.